Reported below is one TCR beta chain. Profiled with immunoSEQ multiplex PCR; TCRdb holds only in-frame clones, not every one. The sample has some 25,000 clones; around 87% are singletons. This specimen comes from a study of preoperative IRX-2 immunotherapy in early breast cancer. V lost 3 bases and J 0 bases, leaving 16 bases between the germline ends. The germline V gene has CDR1 LNHDA and CDR2 SQIVND (reference sequence). The CDR3 sequence is 17 residues long. Treatment of the sample: preoperative locoregional IRX-2 cytokine immunotherapy. This phase Ib study tested locoregional IRX-2 cytokine immunotherapy given before surgery.

This receptor was taken from a human donor with breast cancer. The V gene is TRBV19, the J gene TRBJ2-3; tentatively, D is TRBD1 (5 bases). Sample: tumor tissue, taken after IRX-2 immunotherapy. The CDR3: CASSMAGWGPSTDTQYF. CDR3 DNA sequence: TGTGCCAGTAGTATGGCCGGGTGGGGCCCTAGCACAGATACGCAGTATTTT. The full variable domain, rest sourced from reference TRBV19 and TRBJ2-3, is DGGITQSPKYLFRKEGQNVTLSCEQNLNHDAMYWYRQDPGQGLRLIYYSQIVNDFQKGDIAEGYSVSREKKESFPLTVTSAQKNPTAFYLCASSMAGWGPSTDTQYFGPGTRLTVL.